This T cell receptor beta chain was identified in a study of T cells in Graves' hyperthyroidism and ophthalmopathy. At least ten counts were recorded for this clonotype. Amplification targeted TCR beta CDR3 regions from RNA transcripts. The study used the HTBI primer set for a first-round RT-PCR of the TCR CDR3. TCRdb itself ran the multiplex PCR reads through MiXCR, one entry per CDR3 protein. This sample has fewer than 650,000 distinct CDR3 sequences, with 11% to 15% found just once. The CDR3 contains 14 residues. CDR1 and CDR2 (germline): SQVTM, ANQGSEA. The V gene end was trimmed by 6 bases and the J gene end by 0 bases; junction bases not matched to a gene: 3.

V gene TRBV29-1 combines with J gene TRBJ1-4; TRBD1 agrees at 8 bases. The receptor was isolated from a woman aged 25 to 45 with Graves' hyperthyroidism that later progressed to Graves' ophthalmopathy. Input material: blood. CDR3 loop: CSVPDRATNEKLFF. The DNA of the CDR3 is TGCAGCGTCCCGGACAGGGCAACTAATGAAAAACTGTTTTTT.